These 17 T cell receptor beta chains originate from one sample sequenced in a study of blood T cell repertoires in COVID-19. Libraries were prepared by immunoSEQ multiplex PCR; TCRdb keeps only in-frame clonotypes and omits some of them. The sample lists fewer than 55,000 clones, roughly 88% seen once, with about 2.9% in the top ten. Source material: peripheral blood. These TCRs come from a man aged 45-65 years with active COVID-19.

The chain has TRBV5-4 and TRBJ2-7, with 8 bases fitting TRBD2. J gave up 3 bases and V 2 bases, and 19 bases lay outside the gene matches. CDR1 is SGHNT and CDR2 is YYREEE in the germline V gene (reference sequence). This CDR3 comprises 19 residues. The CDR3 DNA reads TGTGCCAGCAGCTTAAGGGAGGGTCTGGGAGCGGGGGTAATCTACGAGCAGTACTTC. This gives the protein CASSLREGLGAGVIYEQYF.

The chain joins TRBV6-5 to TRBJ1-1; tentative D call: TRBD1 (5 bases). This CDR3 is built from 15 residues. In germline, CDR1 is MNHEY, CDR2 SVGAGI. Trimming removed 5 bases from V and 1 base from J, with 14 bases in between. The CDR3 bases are TGTGCCAGCAGTCGTATAGGACATTCGAACACTGAAGCTTTCTTT. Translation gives CASSRIGHSNTEAFF.

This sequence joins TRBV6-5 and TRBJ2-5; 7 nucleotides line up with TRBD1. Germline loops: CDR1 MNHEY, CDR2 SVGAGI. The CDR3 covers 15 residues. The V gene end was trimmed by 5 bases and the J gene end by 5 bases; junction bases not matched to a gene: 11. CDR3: CASSKTGRGRETQYF. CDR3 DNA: TGTGCCAGCAGTAAAACCGGTAGGGGGCGGGAGACCCAGTACTTC.

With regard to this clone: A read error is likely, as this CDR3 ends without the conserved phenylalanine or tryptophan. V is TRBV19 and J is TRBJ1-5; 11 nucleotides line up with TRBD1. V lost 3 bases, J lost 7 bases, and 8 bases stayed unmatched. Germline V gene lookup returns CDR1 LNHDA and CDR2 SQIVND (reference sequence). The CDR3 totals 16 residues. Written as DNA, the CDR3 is TGTGCCAGTAGTATCCCCGGGACAGGGGGTATGCAGCCCCAGCATCTT. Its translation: CASSIPGTGGMQPQHL.

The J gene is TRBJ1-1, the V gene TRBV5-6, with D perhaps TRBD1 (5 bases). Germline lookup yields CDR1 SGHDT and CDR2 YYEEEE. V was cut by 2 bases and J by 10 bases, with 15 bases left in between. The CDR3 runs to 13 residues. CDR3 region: CASSLGWGGSAFF. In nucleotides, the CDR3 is TGTGCCAGCAGCTTAGGGTGGGGGGGTTCAGCTTTCTTT. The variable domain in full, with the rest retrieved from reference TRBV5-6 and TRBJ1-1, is DAGVTQSPTHLIKTRGQQVTLRCSPKSGHDTVSWYQQALGQGPQFIFQYYEEEERQRGNFPDRFSGHQFPNYSSELNVNALLLGDSALYLCASSLGWGGSAFFGQGTRLTVV.

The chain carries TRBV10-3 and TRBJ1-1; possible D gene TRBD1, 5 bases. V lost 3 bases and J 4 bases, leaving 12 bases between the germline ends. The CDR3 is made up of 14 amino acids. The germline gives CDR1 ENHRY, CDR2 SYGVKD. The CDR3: CAISENQGGTEAFF. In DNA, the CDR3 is TGTGCCATCAGTGAAAACCAGGGAGGCACTGAAGCTTTCTTT.

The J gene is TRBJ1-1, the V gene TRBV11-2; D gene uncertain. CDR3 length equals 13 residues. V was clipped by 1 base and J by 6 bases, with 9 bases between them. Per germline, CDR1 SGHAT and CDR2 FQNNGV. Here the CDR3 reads CASSLVRGAEAFF. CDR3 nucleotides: TGTGCCAGCAGCTTAGTTCGCGGGGCTGAAGCTTTCTTT.

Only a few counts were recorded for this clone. The CDR3 is CASGEGQGSTGELFF. The CDR3 DNA sequence: TGTGCCAGCGGGGAGGGACAGGGATCAACCGGGGAGCTGTTTTTT. The J gene is TRBJ2-2, the V gene TRBV2, with 9 positions matching TRBD1. Trimming removed 8 bases from V and 5 bases from J; junction bases left unmatched: 9. CDR1 and CDR2 (germline): SNHLY, FYNNEI. This CDR3 contains 15 residues.

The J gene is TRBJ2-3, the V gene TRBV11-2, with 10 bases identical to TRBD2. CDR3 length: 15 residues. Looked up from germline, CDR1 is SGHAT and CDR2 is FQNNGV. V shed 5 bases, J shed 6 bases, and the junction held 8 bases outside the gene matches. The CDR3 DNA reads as TGTGCCAGCAGCCCTACGGTTAGCGGGAGGGATACGCAGTATTTT. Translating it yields CASSPTVSGRDTQYF.

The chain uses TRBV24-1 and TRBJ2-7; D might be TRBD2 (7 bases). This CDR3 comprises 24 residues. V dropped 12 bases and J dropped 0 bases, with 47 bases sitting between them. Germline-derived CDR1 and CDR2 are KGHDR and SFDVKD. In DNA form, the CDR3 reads TGTGCCTCAAGCACCCGGAGCGAGGGGGGGGCGGTGGAAGTTGACGGCCTAAGCTCCTACGAGCAGTACGTC. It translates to CASSTRSEGGAVEVDGLSSYEQYV.

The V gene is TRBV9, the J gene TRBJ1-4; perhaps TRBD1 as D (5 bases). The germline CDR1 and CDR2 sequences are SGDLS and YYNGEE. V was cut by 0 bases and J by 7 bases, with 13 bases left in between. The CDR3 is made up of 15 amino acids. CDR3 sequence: CASSVGGQGFEKLFF. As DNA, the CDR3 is TGTGCCAGCAGCGTAGGGGGTCAGGGTTTTGAAAAACTGTTTTTT.

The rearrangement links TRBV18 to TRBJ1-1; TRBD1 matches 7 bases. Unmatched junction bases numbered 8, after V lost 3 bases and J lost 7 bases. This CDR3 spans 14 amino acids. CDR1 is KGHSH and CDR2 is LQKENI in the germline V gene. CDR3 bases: TGTGCCAGCTCACCCGTACAGGGGCTAAATGAAGCTTTCTTT. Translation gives CASSPVQGLNEAFF.

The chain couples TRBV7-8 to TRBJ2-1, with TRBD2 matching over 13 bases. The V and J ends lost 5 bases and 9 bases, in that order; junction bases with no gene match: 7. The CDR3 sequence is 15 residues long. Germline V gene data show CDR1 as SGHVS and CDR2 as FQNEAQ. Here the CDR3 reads CASSPTSGRGGEQFF. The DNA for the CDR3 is TGTGCCAGCAGCCCTACTAGCGGGAGGGGAGGTGAGCAGTTCTTC.

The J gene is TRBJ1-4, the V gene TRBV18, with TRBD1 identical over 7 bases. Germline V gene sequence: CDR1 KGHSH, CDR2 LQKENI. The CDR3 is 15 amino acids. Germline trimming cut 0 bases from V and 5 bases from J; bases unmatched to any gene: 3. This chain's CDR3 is CASSPPGQWNEKLFF. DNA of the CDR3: TGTGCCAGCTCACCACCGGGACAGTGGAATGAAAAACTGTTTTTT.

CDR3 sequence (DNA): TGCGCCAGCAGCCAAGATCAAGCTAGCGGGAGTGAGAATGAGCAGTTCTTC. Amino acid sequence: CASSQDQASGSENEQFF. V usage is TRBV4-1 and J usage is TRBJ2-1; 10 bases are shared with TRBD2. The CDR3 is 17 amino acids. CDR1 MGHRA and CDR2 YSYEKL come from the germline V gene. Trimming removed 0 bases from V and 7 bases from J; junction bases left unmatched: 9.

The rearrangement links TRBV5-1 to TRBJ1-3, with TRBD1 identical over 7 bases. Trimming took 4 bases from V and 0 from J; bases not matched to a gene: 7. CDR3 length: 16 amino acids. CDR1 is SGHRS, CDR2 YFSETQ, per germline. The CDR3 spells CASSPGTAGSGNTIYF. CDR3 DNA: TGCGCCAGCAGCCCCGGGACAGCGGGCTCTGGAAACACCATATATTTT.

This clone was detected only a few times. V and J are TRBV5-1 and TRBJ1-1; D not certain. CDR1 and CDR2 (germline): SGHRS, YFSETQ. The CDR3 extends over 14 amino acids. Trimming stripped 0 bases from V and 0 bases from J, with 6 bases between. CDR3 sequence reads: CASSLGAVNTEAFF. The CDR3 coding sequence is TGCGCCAGCAGCTTGGGAGCGGTGAACACTGAAGCTTTCTTT.